This TCR beta chain is drawn from a study of T cells after yellow fever vaccination. This clonotype occurred a few times. TCRdb reprocessed the 5' RACE reads with MiXCR, giving one entry per CDR3 protein. The sample lists 100,000 to 150,000 distinct CDR3 sequences, 7.4% occurring once. The V gene lost 7 bases and the J gene lost 0 bases, with 9 bases spanning the gap. There are 12 residues in the CDR3. CDR1 and CDR2 (germline): GTSNPN, SVGIG (reference sequence). This receptor was identified in a man in his late teens or twenties who received the YFV17D yellow fever vaccine. The starting material was CD4+ T cells sorted from PBMCs, obtained more than 8 days after the first yellow fever vaccination. V is TRBV30 and J is TRBJ1-1, with D possibly being TRBD1 (5 bases). CDR3 protein: CASGRMNTEAFF. The CDR3 nucleotides are TGTGCCTCGGGACGGATGAACACTGAAGCTTTCTTT.